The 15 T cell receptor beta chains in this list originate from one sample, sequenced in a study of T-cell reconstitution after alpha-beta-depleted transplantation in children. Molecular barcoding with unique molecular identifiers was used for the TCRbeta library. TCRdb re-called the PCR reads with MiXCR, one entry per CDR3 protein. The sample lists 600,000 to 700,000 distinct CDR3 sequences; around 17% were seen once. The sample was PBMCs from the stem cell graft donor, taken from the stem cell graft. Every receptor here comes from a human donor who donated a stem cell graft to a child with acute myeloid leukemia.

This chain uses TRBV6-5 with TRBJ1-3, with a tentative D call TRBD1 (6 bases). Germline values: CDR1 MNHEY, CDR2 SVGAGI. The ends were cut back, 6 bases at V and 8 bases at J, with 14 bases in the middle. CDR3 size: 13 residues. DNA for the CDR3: TGTGCCAGCAGAAAGGTCAACAGGGACACCATATATTTT. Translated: CASRKVNRDTIYF.

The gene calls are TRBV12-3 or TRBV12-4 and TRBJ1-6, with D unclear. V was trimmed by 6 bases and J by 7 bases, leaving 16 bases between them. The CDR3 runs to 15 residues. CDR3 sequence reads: CASSNYGSRNSPLHF. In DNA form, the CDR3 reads TGTGCCAGCAGCAACTACGGGAGCCGCAATTCACCCCTCCACTTT.

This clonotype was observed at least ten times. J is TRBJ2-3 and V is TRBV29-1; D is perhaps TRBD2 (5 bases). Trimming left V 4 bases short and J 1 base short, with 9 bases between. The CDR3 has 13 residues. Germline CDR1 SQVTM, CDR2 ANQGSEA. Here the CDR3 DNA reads TGCAGCGTTGTGTTTAGCGGCACAGATACGCAGTATTTT. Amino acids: CSVVFSGTDTQYF.

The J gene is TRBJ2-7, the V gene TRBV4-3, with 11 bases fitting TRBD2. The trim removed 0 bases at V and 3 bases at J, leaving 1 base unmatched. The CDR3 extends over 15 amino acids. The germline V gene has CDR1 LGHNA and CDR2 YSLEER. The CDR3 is CASSQDLAGGYEQYF. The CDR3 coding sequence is TGCGCCAGCAGCCAAGACCTAGCGGGGGGCTACGAGCAGTACTTC.

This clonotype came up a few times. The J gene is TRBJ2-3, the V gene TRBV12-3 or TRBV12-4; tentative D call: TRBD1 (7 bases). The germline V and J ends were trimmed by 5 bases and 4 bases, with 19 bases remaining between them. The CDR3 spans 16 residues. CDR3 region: CASSPRRDSQPDTQYF. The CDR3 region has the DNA TGTGCCAGCAGTCCTAGGCGGGACAGTCAACCAGATACGCAGTATTTT.

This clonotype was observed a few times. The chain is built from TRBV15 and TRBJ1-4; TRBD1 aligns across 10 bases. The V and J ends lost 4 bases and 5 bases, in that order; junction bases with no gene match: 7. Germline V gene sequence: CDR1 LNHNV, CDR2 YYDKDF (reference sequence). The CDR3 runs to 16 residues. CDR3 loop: CATSTNPGQGNEKLFF. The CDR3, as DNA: TGTGCCACCAGCACGAACCCGGGACAGGGGAATGAAAAACTGTTTTTT.

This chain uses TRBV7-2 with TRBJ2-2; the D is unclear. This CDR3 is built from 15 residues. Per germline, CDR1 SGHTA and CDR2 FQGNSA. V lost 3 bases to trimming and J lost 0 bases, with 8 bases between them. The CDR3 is CASSFRQPNTGELFF. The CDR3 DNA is TGTGCCAGCAGCTTCAGGCAGCCGAACACCGGGGAGCTGTTTTTT.

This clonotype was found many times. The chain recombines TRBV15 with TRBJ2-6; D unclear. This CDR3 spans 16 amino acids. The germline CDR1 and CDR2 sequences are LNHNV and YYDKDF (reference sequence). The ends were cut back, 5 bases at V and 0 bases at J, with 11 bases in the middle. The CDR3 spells CATSYIASSGANVLTF. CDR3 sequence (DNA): TGTGCCACCAGCTACATAGCCTCCTCTGGGGCCAACGTCCTGACTTTC. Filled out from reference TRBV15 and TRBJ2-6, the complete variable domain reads DAMVIQNPRYQVTQFGKPVTLSCSQTLNHNVMYWYQQKSSQAPKLLFHYYDKDFNNEADTPDNFQSRRPNTSFCFLDIRSPGLGDTAMYLCATSYIASSGANVLTFGAGSRLTVL.

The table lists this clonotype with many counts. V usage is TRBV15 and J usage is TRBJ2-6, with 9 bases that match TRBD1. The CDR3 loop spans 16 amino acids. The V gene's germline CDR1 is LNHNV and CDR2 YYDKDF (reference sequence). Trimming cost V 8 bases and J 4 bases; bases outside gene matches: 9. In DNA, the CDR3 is TGTGCCACCTCCCGGGACAGGGTATGGGGGGCCAACGTCCTGACTTTC. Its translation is CATSRDRVWGANVLTF.

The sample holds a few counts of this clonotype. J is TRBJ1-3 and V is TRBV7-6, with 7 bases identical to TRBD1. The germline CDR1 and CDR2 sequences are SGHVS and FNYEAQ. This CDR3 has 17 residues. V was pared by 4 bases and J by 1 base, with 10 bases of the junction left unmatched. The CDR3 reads CASSSRTGLRSGNTIYF. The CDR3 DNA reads TGTGCCAGCAGCTCGAGGACAGGTTTGAGGTCTGGAAACACCATATATTTT. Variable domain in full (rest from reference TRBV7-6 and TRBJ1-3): GAGVSQSPRYKVTKRGQDVALRCDPISGHVSLYWYRQALGQGPEFLTYFNYEAQQDKSGLPNDRFSAERPEGSISTLTIQRTEQRDSAMYRCASSSRTGLRSGNTIYFGEGSWLTVV.

The CDR3 loop is CASSLSTDGTDTQYF. The CDR3 bases are TGTGCCAGCAGCTTGAGTACGGACGGCACAGATACGCAGTATTTT. This rearrangement joins TRBV7-9 to TRBJ2-3; no firm D call. Germline values: CDR1 SEHNR, CDR2 FQNEAQ (reference sequence). The V and J ends lost 3 bases and 1 base respectively, with 11 bases between them. The CDR3 contains 15 residues.

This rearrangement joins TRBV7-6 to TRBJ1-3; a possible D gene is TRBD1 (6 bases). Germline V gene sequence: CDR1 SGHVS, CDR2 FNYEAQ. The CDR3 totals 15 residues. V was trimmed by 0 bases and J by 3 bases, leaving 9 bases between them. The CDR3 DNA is TGTGCCAGCAGCTTAGCGGCAGGGGTTGGAAACACCATATATTTT. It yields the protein CASSLAAGVGNTIYF.

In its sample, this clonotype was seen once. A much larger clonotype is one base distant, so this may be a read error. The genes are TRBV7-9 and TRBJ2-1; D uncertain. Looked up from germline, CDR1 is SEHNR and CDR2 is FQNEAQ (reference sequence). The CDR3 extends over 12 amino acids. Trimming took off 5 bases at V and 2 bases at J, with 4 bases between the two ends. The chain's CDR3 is CASSRPYNEQFF. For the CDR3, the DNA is TGTGCCAGCAGCAGACCCTACAATGAGCAGTTCTTC.

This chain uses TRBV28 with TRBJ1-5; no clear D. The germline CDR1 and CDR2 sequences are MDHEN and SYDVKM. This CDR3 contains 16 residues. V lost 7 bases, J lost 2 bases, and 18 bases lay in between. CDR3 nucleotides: TGTGCCAGCACCCAAGGACCAGGTTATCGCAATCAGCCCCAGCATTTT. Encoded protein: CASTQGPGYRNQPQHF.

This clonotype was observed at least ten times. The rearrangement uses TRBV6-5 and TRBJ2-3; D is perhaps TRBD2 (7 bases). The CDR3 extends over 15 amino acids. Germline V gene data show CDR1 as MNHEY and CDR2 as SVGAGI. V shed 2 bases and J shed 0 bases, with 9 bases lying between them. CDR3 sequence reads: CASSYRGGSTDTQYF. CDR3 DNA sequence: TGTGCCAGCAGTTACAGGGGGGGTAGCACAGATACGCAGTATTTT.